This TCR beta chain was sequenced in a study of technical replicates of blood from a few donors. The assay was immunoSEQ multiplex PCR, and TCRdb's table has in-frame clones only and misses some. Of fewer than 15,000 clones in the sample, 60% to 80% were seen once. This clone was seen just once. There are 17 residues in the CDR3. CDR1 and CDR2 (germline): SGHNT, YYREEE (reference sequence). V lost 2 bases, J lost 1 base, and 7 bases stayed unmatched. This TCR derives from a human donor in good health. The sample consisted of PBMCs. The V gene is TRBV5-4, the J gene TRBJ2-3; 10 bases map to TRBD2. CDR3 sequence reads: CASSFGGTSERTDTQYF. The CDR3 DNA follows: TGTGCCAGCAGCTTCGGTGGGACTAGCGAACGCACAGATACGCAGTATTTT.